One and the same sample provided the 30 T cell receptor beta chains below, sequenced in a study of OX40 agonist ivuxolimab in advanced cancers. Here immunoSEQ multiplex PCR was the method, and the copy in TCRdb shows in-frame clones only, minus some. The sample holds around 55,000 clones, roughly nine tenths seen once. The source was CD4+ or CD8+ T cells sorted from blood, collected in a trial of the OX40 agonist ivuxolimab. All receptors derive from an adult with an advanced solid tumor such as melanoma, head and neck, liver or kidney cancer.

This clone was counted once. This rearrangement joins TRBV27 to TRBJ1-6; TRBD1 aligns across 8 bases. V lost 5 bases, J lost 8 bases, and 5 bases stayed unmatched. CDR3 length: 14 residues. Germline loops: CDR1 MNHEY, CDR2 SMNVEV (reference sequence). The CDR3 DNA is TGTGCCAGCAGTGGAGGACAGGGTCATTCACCCCTCCACTTT. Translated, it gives CASSGGQGHSPLHF.

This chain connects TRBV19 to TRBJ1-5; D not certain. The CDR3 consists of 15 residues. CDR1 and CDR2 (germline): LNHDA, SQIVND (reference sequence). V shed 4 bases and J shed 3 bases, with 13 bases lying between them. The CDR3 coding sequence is TGTGCCAGTAGTACCCCCCGGCAGTACAATCAGCCCCAGCATTTT. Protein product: CASSTPRQYNQPQHF.

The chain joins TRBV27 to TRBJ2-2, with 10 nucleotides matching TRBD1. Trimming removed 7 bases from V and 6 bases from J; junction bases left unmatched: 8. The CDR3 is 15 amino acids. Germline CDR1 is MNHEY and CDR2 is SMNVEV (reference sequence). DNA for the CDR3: TGTGCCAGCACCCAGGACAGGGGGGCTGCCGGGGAGCTGTTTTTT. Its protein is CASTQDRGAAGELFF.

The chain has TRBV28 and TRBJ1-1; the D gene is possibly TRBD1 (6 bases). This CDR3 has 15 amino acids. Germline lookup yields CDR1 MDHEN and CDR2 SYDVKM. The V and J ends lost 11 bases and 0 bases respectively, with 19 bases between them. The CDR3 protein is CAVSAVGGLNTEAFF. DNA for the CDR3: TGTGCCGTCTCCGCGGTGGGGGGCTTGAACACTGAAGCTTTCTTT.

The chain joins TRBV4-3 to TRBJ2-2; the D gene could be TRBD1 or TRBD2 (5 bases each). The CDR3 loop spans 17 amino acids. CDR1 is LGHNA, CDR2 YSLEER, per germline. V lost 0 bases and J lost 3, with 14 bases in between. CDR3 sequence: CASSQDWGSLDTGELFF. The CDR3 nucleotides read TGCGCCAGCAGCCAAGATTGGGGGAGTCTAGACACCGGGGAGCTGTTTTTT.

CDR3 loop: CASGHGSSGANVLTF. Here the CDR3 DNA reads TGTGCCAGTGGGCATGGGAGCTCTGGGGCCAACGTCCTGACTTTC. The J gene is TRBJ2-6, the V gene TRBV19, with a possible D match to TRBD2 (5 bases). Trimming shortened V by 8 bases and J by 0 bases, and 11 bases separated the two germline ends. The CDR3 covers 15 residues. Germline V CDR1 and CDR2: LNHDA, SQIVND (reference sequence).

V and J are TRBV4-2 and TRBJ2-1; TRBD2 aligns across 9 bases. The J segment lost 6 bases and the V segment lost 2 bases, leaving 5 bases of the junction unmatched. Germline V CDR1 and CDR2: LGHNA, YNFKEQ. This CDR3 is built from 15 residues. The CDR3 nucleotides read TGTGCCAGCAGCCAATCCGGGACTAGCTCCAATGAGCAGTTCTTC. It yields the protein CASSQSGTSSNEQFF.

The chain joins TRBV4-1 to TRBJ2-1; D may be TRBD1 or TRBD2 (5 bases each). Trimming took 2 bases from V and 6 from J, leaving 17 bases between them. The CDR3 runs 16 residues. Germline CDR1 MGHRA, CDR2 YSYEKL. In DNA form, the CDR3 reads TGCGCCAGCAGCCAATCTTTGGGTCGAGGGACCAATGAGCAGTTCTTC. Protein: CASSQSLGRGTNEQFF.

DNA for the CDR3: TGTGCCAGCAGCTCTTTAGCGGGAGTGGCCTACAATGAGCAGTTCTTC. Protein: CASSSLAGVAYNEQFF. The V and J genes are TRBV7-6 and TRBJ2-1, with TRBD2 matching 9 bases. Losses at the gene ends were 4 bases for V and 2 bases for J; bases not matched to a gene: 6. The CDR3 totals 16 residues. The germline gives CDR1 SGHVS, CDR2 FNYEAQ.

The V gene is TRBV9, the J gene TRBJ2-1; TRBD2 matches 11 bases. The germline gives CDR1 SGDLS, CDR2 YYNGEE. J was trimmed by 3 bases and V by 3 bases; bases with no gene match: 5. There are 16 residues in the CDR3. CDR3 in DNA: TGTGCCAGCAGCGGACATCTAGCGGGAGGCTACAATGAGCAGTTCTTC. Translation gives CASSGHLAGGYNEQFF.

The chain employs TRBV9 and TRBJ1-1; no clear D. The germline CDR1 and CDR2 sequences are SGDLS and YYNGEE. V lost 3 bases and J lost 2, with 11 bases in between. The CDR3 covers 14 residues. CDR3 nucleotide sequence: TGTGCCAGCAGCGAACCAGTGGGAAACACTGAAGCTTTCTTT. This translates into CASSEPVGNTEAFF.

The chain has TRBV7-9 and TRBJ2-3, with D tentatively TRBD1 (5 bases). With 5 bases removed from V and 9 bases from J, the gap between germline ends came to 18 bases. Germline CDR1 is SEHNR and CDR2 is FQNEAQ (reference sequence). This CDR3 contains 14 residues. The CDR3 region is CASSTPRARRTQYF. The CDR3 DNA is TGTGCCAGCAGCACCCCCAGGGCCCGGAGAACGCAGTATTTT.

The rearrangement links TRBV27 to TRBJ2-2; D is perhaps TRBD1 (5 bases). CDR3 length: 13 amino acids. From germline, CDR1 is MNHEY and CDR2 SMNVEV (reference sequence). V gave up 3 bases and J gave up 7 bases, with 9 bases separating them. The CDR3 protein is CASSLGRRGELFF. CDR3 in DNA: TGTGCCAGCAGTTTGGGGCGACGCGGGGAGCTGTTTTTT.

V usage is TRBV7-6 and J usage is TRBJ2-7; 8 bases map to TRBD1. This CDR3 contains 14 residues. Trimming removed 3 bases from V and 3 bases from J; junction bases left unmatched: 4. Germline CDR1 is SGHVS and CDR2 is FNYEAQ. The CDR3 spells CASSLGTGNYEQYF. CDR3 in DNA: TGTGCCAGCAGCTTGGGGACAGGTAACTACGAGCAGTACTTC. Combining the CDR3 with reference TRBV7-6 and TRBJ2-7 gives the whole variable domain GAGVSQSPRYKVTKRGQDVALRCDPISGHVSLYWYRQALGQGPEFLTYFNYEAQQDKSGLPNDRFSAERPEGSISTLTIQRTEQRDSAMYRCASSLGTGNYEQYFGPGTRLTVT.

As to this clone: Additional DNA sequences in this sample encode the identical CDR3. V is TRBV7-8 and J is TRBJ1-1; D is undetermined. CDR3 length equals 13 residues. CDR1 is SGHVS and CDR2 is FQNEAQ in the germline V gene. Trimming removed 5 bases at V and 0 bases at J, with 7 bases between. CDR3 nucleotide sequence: TGTGCCAGCAGCCTCGCGATGAACACTGAAGCTTTCTTT. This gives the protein CASSLAMNTEAFF.

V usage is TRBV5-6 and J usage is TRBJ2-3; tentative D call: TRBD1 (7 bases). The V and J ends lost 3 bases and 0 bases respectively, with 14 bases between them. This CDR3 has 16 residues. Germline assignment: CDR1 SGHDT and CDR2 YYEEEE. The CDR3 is CASSWSQGGSTDTQYF. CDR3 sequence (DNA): TGTGCCAGCAGCTGGTCTCAGGGGGGAAGCACAGATACGCAGTATTTT.

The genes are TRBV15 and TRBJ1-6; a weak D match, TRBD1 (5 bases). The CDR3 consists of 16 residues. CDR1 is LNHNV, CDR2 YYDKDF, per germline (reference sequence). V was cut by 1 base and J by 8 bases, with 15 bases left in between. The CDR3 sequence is CATSRAWTIGYSPLHF. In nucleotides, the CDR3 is TGTGCCACCAGCAGAGCTTGGACAATCGGATATTCACCCCTCCACTTT.

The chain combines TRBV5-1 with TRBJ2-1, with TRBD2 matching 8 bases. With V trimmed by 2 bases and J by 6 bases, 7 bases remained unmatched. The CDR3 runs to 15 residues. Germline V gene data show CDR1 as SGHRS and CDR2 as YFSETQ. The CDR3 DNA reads TGCGCCAGCAGCTTCCTTAGCGGGACACCCAATGAGCAGTTCTTC. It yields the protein CASSFLSGTPNEQFF.

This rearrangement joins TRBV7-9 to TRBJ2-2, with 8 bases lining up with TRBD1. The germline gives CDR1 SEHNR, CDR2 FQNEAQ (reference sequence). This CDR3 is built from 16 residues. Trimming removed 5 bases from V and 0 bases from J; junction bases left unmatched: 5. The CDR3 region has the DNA TGTGCCAGCAGCGACGGACAGGGCGCGAACACCGGGGAGCTGTTTTTT. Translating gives CASSDGQGANTGELFF.

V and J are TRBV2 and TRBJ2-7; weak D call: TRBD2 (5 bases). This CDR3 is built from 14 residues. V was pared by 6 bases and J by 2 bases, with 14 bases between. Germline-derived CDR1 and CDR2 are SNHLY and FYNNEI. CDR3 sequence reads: CASSVGLGTYEQYF. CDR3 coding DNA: TGTGCCAGCAGCGTAGGGCTCGGGACCTACGAGCAGTACTTC. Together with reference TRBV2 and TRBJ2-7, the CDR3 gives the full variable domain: EPEVTQTPSHQVTQMGQEVILRCVPISNHLYFYWYRQILGQKVEFLVSFYNNEISEKSEIFDDQFSVERPDGSNFTLKIRSTKLEDSAMYFCASSVGLGTYEQYFGPGTRLTVT.

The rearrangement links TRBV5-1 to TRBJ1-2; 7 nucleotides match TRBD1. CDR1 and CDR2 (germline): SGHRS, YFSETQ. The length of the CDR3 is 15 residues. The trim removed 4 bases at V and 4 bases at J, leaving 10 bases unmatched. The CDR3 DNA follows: TGCGCCAGCAGCCGGACAGGCGGGGTTCTCTATGGCTACACCTTC. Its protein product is CASSRTGGVLYGYTF.

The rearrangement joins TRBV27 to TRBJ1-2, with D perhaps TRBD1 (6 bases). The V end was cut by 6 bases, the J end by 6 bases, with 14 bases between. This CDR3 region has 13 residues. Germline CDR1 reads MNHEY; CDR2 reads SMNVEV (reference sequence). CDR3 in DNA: TGTGCCAGCAGCCCGACAGGTTTGGATGGCTACACCTTC. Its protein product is CASSPTGLDGYTF.

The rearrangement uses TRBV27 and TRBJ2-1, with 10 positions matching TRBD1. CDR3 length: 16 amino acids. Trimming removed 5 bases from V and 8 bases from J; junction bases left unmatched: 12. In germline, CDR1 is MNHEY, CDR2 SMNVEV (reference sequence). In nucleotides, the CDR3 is TGTGCCAGCAGTCCTGGGGCCGGGACAGGGGTGCATGAGCAGTTCTTC. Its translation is CASSPGAGTGVHEQFF.

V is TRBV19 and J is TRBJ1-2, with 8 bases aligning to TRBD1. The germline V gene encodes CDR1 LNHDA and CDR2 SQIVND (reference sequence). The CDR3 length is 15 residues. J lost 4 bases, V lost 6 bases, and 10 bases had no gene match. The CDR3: CASSSNRDRFYGYTF. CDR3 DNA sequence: TGTGCCAGTAGCTCAAACCGGGACAGGTTCTATGGCTACACCTTC.

The CDR3 spells CSVRYKRTGGFSYNEQFF. The DNA of the CDR3 is TGCAGCGTTCGGTATAAGAGGACAGGGGGCTTCTCTTACAATGAGCAGTTCTTC. The chain combines TRBV29-1 with TRBJ2-1; 11 positions match TRBD1. J gave up 4 bases and V 5 bases, and 16 bases lay outside the gene matches. CDR3 length: 18 residues. Per the germline V gene, CDR1 is SQVTM and CDR2 is ANQGSEA.

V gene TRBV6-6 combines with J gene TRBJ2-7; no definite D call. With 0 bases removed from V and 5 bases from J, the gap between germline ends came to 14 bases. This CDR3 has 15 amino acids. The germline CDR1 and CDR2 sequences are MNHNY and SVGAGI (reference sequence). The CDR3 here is CASSYSALKSDEQYV. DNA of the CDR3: TGTGCCAGCAGTTACTCGGCTTTAAAGAGCGACGAGCAGTACGTC.

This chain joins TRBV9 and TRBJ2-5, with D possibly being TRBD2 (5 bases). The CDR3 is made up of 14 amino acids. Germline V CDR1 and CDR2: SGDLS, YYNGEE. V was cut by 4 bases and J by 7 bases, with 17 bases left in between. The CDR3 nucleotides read TGTGCCAGCAGCTCCTCCTGGGAGTTCGGGACCCAGTACTTC. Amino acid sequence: CASSSSWEFGTQYF.

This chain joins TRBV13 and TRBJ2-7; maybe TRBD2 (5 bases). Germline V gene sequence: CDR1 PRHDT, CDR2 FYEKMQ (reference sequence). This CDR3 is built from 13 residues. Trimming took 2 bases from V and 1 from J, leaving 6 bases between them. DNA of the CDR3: TGTGCCAGCAGCTTAAGCGGTTCCTACGAGCAGTACGTC. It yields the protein CASSLSGSYEQYV.

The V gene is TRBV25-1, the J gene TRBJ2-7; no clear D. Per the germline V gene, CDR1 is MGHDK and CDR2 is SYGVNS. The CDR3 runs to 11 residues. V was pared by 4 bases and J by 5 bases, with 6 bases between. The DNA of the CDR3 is TGTGCCAGCAGTGCAGCACACGAGCAGTACTTC. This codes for CASSAAHEQYF.

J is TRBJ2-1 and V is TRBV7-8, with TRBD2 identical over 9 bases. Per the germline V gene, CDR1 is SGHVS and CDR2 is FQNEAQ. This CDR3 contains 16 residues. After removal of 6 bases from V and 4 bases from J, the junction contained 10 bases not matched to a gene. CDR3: CASSTYSGSAYNEQFF. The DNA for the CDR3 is TGTGCCAGCAGTACCTATAGCGGGAGTGCATACAATGAGCAGTTCTTC. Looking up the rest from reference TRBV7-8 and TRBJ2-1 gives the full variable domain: GAGVSQSPRYKVAKRGQDVALRCDPISGHVSLFWYQQALGQGPEFLTYFQNEAQLDKSGLPSDRFFAERPEGSVSTLKIQRTQQEDSAVYLCASSTYSGSAYNEQFFGPGTRLTVL.